This T cell receptor (beta chain) emerged from a study of OX40 agonist ivuxolimab in advanced cancers. Study summary: Eligibility admitted prior anti-PD-1, anti-PD-L1 or anti-CTLA-4 therapy; around 41% had some.

Germline CDR1 and CDR2: MDHEN and SYDVKM. The CDR3 covers 13 residues. Trimming removed 6 bases from V and 3 bases from J; junction bases left unmatched: 4. Repertoires were generated with immunoSEQ multiplex PCR, while TCRdb's copy carries only in-frame clones and drops some. Of about 33,000 clones in the sample, roughly 74% were seen once. No patient had autoimmune disease or received systemic immunosuppression. Study-level points and caveats: Determination of antigen specificity was not performed for the expanded peripheral T cells.

Of note for this clone: Its specificity is not known.

The J gene is TRBJ2-5, the V gene TRBV28; 7 bases line up with TRBD1. Sequences were derived from CD4+ or CD8+ T cells sorted from blood, sampled in a trial of the OX40 agonist ivuxolimab. The receptor was derived from an adult with an advanced solid tumor such as melanoma, head and neck, liver or kidney cancer. CDR3 amino acids: CASRGTAKETQYF. The DNA of the CDR3 is TGTGCCAGCAGGGGGACAGCTAAAGAGACCCAGTACTTC. Full variable domain (missing parts from reference TRBV28 and TRBJ2-5): DVKVTQSSRYLVKRTGEKVFLECVQDMDHENMFWYRQDPGLGLRLIYFSYDVKMKEKGDIPEGYSVSREKKERFSLILESASTNQTSMYLCASRGTAKETQYFGPGTRLLVL.